Below, 7 T cell receptor beta chains from the same sample are listed, as sequenced in a study of T cells in Graves' hyperthyroidism and ophthalmopathy. RNA transcripts gave rise to amplified TCR beta CDR3 regions. HTBI primers were the set used in a first-round RT-PCR of the TCR CDR3. TCRdb independently ran MiXCR on the multiplex PCR reads; one entry per CDR3 protein. The repertoire holds about 640,000 distinct CDR3 sequences, with approximately 15% as singletons. The specimen sequenced was blood. The receptor source for this set is a woman aged 45-60 years with Graves' ophthalmopathy.

There are many counts of this clonotype. The rearrangement uses TRBV27 and TRBJ2-7; TRBD2 might be the D (5 bases). Trimming took 6 bases from V and 4 from J, leaving 25 bases between them. This CDR3 is 17 amino acids long. From germline, CDR1 is MNHEY and CDR2 SMNVEV (reference sequence). The CDR3 loop reads CASRPIFGDLPGYEQYF. The CDR3, as DNA: TGTGCCAGCAGACCAATCTTTGGAGACCTACCGGGATACGAGCAGTACTTC.

This clonotype came up many times. The V call is TRBV20-1, the J call TRBJ1-1, with D possibly matching TRBD1 (6 bases). The V and J ends lost 6 bases and 4 bases respectively, with 33 bases between them. The CDR3 consists of 19 residues. The germline gives CDR1 DFQATT, CDR2 SNEGSKA (reference sequence). The CDR3 is CSAPSGLTGMGPIPTEAFF. CDR3 nucleotides: TGCAGTGCCCCGTCCGGGCTTACAGGGATGGGCCCGATACCCACTGAAGCTTTCTTT.

This clonotype was seen many times. Relative to the germline gene, one junction end is altered; a read error may explain this. The J gene is TRBJ2-1, the V gene TRBV7-9; either TRBD1 or TRBD2 may fit D (5 bases each). CDR1 and CDR2 (germline): SEHNR, FQNEAQ (reference sequence). The CDR3 is made up of 13 amino acids. CDR3 sequence: CASSLGEYNEQFF. The CDR3 coding sequence is TGCGCCAGCAGCTTGGGGGAGTACAATGAGCAGTTCTTC.

This clonotype was found many times. The chain has TRBV6-2 or TRBV6-3 and TRBJ1-2; D is perhaps TRBD1 (6 bases). The V end lost 6 bases, the J end lost 2 bases, and 16 bases lay between the germline ends. Germline V lookup: CDR1 MNHEY, CDR2 SVGEGT. CDR3 length: 15 residues. CDR3 in DNA: TGTGCCAGCAGAGACGTTATACAGGGAAACTATGGCTACACCTTC. The encoded protein is CASRDVIQGNYGYTF.

This clonotype was recorded a few times. This rearrangement joins TRBV27 to TRBJ2-5, with a possible D match to TRBD2 (6 bases). The germline gives CDR1 MNHEY, CDR2 SMNVEV (reference sequence). The CDR3 has 15 residues. V was trimmed by 3 bases and J by 1 base, leaving 12 bases between them. In DNA, the CDR3 is TGTGCCAGCAGTTTTGCGGGACTGGGCCAAGAGACCCAGTACTTC. It encodes CASSFAGLGQETQYF.

This clonotype has a count of ten or more. The rearrangement links TRBV27 to TRBJ2-5; D assignment may be TRBD1 or TRBD2 (5 bases each). Trimming removed 2 bases from V and 10 bases from J, with 20 bases in between. CDR1 and CDR2 from the germline V gene are MNHEY and SMNVEV (reference sequence). The length of the CDR3 is 15 residues. The CDR3 region is CASSLARGPRTNQYF. In DNA, the CDR3 is TGTGCCAGCAGTTTAGCGAGGGGCCCCAGAACGAACCAGTACTTC.

The chain links TRBV20-1 to TRBJ2-7; D remains ambiguous. The V gene's germline CDR1 is DFQATT and CDR2 SNEGSKA (reference sequence). The CDR3 has 12 residues. V lost 3 bases and J 0 bases, leaving 6 bases between the germline ends. In nucleotides, the CDR3 is TGCAGTGCTAGCACAGTCTCCTACGAGCAGTACTTC. Its translation is CSASTVSYEQYF.